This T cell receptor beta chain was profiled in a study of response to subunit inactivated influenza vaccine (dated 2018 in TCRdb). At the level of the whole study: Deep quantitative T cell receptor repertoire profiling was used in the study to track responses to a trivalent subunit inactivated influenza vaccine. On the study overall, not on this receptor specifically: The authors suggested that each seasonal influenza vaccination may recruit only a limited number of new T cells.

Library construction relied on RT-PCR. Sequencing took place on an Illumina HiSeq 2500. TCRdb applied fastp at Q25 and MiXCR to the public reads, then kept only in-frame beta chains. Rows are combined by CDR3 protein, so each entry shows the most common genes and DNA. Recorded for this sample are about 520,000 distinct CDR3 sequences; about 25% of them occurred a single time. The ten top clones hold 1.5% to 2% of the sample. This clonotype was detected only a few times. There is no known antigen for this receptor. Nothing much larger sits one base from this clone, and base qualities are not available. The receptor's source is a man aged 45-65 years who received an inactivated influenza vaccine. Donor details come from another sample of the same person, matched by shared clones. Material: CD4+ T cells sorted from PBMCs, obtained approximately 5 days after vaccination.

The DNA is as follows: TGTGCCAGCAGCCAAGGAGCGGGGGAGAACACCGGGGAGCTGTTTTTT. It encodes CASSQGAGENTGELFF. Recombination linked TRBV4-2 to TRBJ2-2; 8 junctional bases match TRBD2. Inclusive of the bounding cysteine and phenylalanine, the CDR3 is 16 residues long. Here the CDR3 DNA is all that survives: 48 bases in frame from base 1. Here V drops 1 base and J drops 1 base, and the junction holds 2 bases not matched to any gene. From the germline V gene, CDR1 is LGHNA and CDR2 is YNFKEQ.